Presented here are 26 T cell receptor beta chains from one specimen sequenced in a study of cytotoxic CD8 clonotypes in ibrutinib-treated CLL. Libraries were prepared by immunoSEQ multiplex PCR; TCRdb keeps only in-frame clonotypes and omits some of them. The sample yields around 200,000 clones, 70% seen once. The sequenced sample was PBMCs, obtained after 12 months of ibrutinib treatment. All receptors derive from a human donor with chronic lymphocytic leukemia.

Only a few counts were recorded for this clone. The chain couples TRBV6-6 to TRBJ2-3; no clear D. Trimming removed 7 bases at V and 4 bases at J, with 18 bases between. Germline V lookup: CDR1 MNHNY, CDR2 SVGAGI (reference sequence). The CDR3 is made up of 15 amino acids. The CDR3, as DNA: TGTGCCAGCACCCAGGACGGCCTCACATCAGATACGCAGTATTTT. Amino acid sequence: CASTQDGLTSDTQYF.

This clone was seen a handful of times. The rearrangement uses TRBV6-1 and TRBJ1-1; 7 nucleotides line up with TRBD1. The germline CDR1 and CDR2 sequences are MNHNS and SASEGT. This CDR3 comprises 12 residues. V lost 1 base and J lost 10; bases outside the gene matches: 3. CDR3 coding DNA: TGTGCCAGCAGTGAAGGGAACAGGGGAGCTTTCTTT. Its protein product is CASSEGNRGAFF.

The rearrangement links TRBV4-3 to TRBJ2-1; a possible D gene is TRBD2 (7 bases). CDR1 and CDR2 from the germline V gene are LGHNA and YSLEER. CDR3 length: 15 residues. V lost 3 bases to trimming and J lost 5 bases, with 14 bases between them. DNA of the CDR3: TGCGCCAGCAGCCAGGGGGCTAGCGGCGACAATGAGCAGTTCTTC. This codes for CASSQGASGDNEQFF.

This sequence joins TRBV18 and TRBJ2-6; the match to TRBD1 covers 8 bases. The CDR3 totals 15 residues. The ends lost 5 bases at V and 9 bases at J; junction bases unmatched: 9. The germline V gene encodes CDR1 KGHSH and CDR2 LQKENI. Here the CDR3 reads CASSTSGTGVNVLTF. In nucleotides, the CDR3 is TGTGCCAGCTCAACCTCCGGGACAGGAGTCAACGTCCTGACTTTC.

V gene TRBV30 combines with J gene TRBJ2-6; maybe TRBD2 (5 bases). In germline, CDR1 is GTSNPN, CDR2 SVGIG (reference sequence). With 4 bases removed from V and 0 bases from J, the gap between germline ends came to 10 bases. The CDR3 has 15 amino acids. The CDR3 spells CAWTEGGSGANVLTF. Written as DNA, the CDR3 is TGTGCCTGGACCGAGGGTGGCTCTGGGGCCAACGTCCTGACTTTC.

The rearrangement joins TRBV5-1 to TRBJ2-5; perhaps TRBD2 as D (7 bases). Germline V lookup: CDR1 SGHRS, CDR2 YFSETQ. The CDR3 totals 14 residues. V gave up 4 bases and J gave up 5 bases, with 15 bases separating them. The CDR3 DNA reads as TGCGCCAGCAGCGACCCGGGGGGCGGGGAGACCCAGTACTTC. This sequence encodes CASSDPGGGETQYF.

This clone occurred a few times. This rearrangement joins TRBV18 to TRBJ2-1; D gene unclear. This CDR3 is 12 amino acids long. V was trimmed by 4 bases and J by 9 bases, leaving 10 bases between them. CDR1 and CDR2 from the germline V gene are KGHSH and LQKENI. CDR3 protein: CASSLTRTEQFF. In nucleotides, the CDR3 is TGTGCCAGCTCACTCACTCGGACTGAGCAGTTCTTC. Combining the CDR3 with reference TRBV18 and TRBJ2-1 gives the whole variable domain NAGVMQNPRHLVRRRGQEARLRCSPMKGHSHVYWYRQLPEEGLKFMVYLQKENIIDESGMPKERFSAEFPKEGPSILRIQQVVRGDSAAYFCASSLTRTEQFFGPGTRLTVL.

This clone was detected once. One junction end does not reproduce the germline sequence, and a read error may be involved. This chain joins TRBV5-1 and TRBJ1-5; TRBD1 aligns across 10 bases. This CDR3 comprises 15 residues. Germline lookup yields CDR1 SGHRS and CDR2 YFSETQ. In nucleotides, the CDR3 is TGCGCCAGCAGTTTGGGGACAGGGGTCAATCAGCCCCAGCATTTT. The encoded protein is CASSLGTGVNQPQHF.

This clone was counted between two and nine times. Written as DNA, the CDR3 is TGTGCCAGCAGCCTCCGCGGACTAGCGGCTAGCACAGATACGCAGTATTTT. Its translation: CASSLRGLAASTDTQYF. J is TRBJ2-3 and V is TRBV11-2; 10 bases line up with TRBD2. Per germline, CDR1 SGHAT and CDR2 FQNNGV. V lost 5 bases and J lost 0; bases outside the gene matches: 8. CDR3 length: 17 residues.

The chain combines TRBV27 with TRBJ2-1, with TRBD1 as a possible D gene (6 bases). Trimming removed 7 bases from V and 0 bases from J, with 19 bases in between. CDR1 is MNHEY and CDR2 is SMNVEV in the germline V gene (reference sequence). The CDR3 extends over 17 amino acids. CDR3 loop: CASTGRGLISSYNEQFF. In DNA form, the CDR3 reads TGTGCCAGCACTGGCAGGGGATTAATTAGCTCCTACAATGAGCAGTTCTTC.

The rearrangement joins TRBV4-2 to TRBJ1-5; D not certain. Per germline, CDR1 LGHNA and CDR2 YNFKEQ. V dropped 5 bases and J dropped 0 bases, with 14 bases sitting between them. There are 16 residues in the CDR3. As DNA, the CDR3 is TGTGCCAGCAGCGAAAGCGACGCGTATAGCAATCAGCCCCAGCATTTT. Its protein product is CASSESDAYSNQPQHF.

The chain recombines TRBV14 with TRBJ2-3; D call uncertain. Germline CDR1 SGHDN, CDR2 FVKESK. The V end lost 0 bases, the J end lost 1 base, and 8 bases lay between the germline ends. The CDR3 sequence is 15 residues long. CDR3 amino acids: CASSQDLVRTDTQYF. CDR3 DNA sequence: TGTGCCAGCAGCCAAGATCTAGTCCGCACAGATACGCAGTATTTT. Full variable domain (rest looked up from reference TRBV14 and TRBJ2-3): EAGVTQFPSHSVIEKGQTVTLRCDPISGHDNLYWYRRVMGKEIKFLLHFVKESKQDESGMPNNRFLAERTGGTYSTLKVQPAELEDSGVYFCASSQDLVRTDTQYFGPGTRLTVL.

In this sample, this clone turned up once. The V and J genes are TRBV9 and TRBJ2-3; the D is unclear. Germline V lookup: CDR1 SGDLS, CDR2 YYNGEE. The CDR3 extends over 13 amino acids. The V and J ends lost 2 bases and 4 bases respectively, with 8 bases between them. CDR3: CASSVQRADTQYF. The DNA for the CDR3 is TGTGCCAGCAGCGTGCAACGGGCAGATACGCAGTATTTT.

This chain links TRBV5-5 with TRBJ2-1; 12 bases are a match to TRBD2. The V and J ends lost 2 bases and 0 bases, in that order; junction bases with no gene match: 9. This CDR3 is built from 19 residues. CDR1 is SGHKS and CDR2 is YYEKEE in the germline V gene (reference sequence). The CDR3 sequence is CASSFLGLAGRSSYNEQFF. In DNA form, the CDR3 reads TGTGCCAGCAGCTTCTTGGGACTAGCGGGCCGAAGCTCCTACAATGAGCAGTTCTTC.

The rearrangement uses TRBV19 and TRBJ2-2, with 12 bases matching TRBD2. Germline-derived CDR1 and CDR2 are LNHDA and SQIVND (reference sequence). This CDR3 region has 17 residues. V lost 4 bases to trimming and J lost 5 bases; unmatched junction nucleotides: 8. CDR3 bases: TGTGCCAGTAGTACAATTTCCGGGACTAGCGGGACCGGGGAGCTGTTTTTT. Encoded protein: CASSTISGTSGTGELFF.

The gene calls are TRBV9 and TRBJ2-2, with D perhaps TRBD2 (6 bases). In germline, CDR1 is SGDLS, CDR2 YYNGEE. Deletions cut 0 bases from V and 1 base from J, with 10 bases between. There are 16 residues in the CDR3. As DNA, the CDR3 is TGTGCCAGCAGCGTAGTGCTAGCGATGAACACCGGGGAGCTGTTTTTT. It is translated as CASSVVLAMNTGELFF.

The chain carries TRBV18 and TRBJ1-1, with 7 bases lining up with TRBD1. V dropped 2 bases and J dropped 1; count of bases not matched to a gene: 4. The CDR3 has 15 amino acids. Germline V gene data show CDR1 as KGHSH and CDR2 as LQKENI. CDR3 loop: CASSPIGQENTEAFF. Written as DNA, the CDR3 is TGTGCCAGCTCACCAATAGGACAGGAGAACACTGAAGCTTTCTTT.

This clone was seen only a few times. The rearrangement uses TRBV7-6 and TRBJ2-2, with D possibly matching TRBD1 (6 bases). Deletions cut 2 bases from V and 2 bases from J, with 9 bases between. CDR1 is SGHVS and CDR2 is FNYEAQ in the germline V gene. This CDR3 is built from 15 residues. CDR3 DNA: TGTGCCAGCAGCTTATCAGGGACAAACACCGGGGAGCTGTTTTTT. Translating it yields CASSLSGTNTGELFF.

The J gene is TRBJ1-1, the V gene TRBV7-9, with no clear D. With 1 base removed from V and 0 bases from J, the gap between germline ends came to 6 bases. Germline CDR1 and CDR2: SEHNR and FQNEAQ (reference sequence). This CDR3 is 14 amino acids long. This CDR3 reads CASSLEQLNTEAFF. In DNA form, the CDR3 reads TGTGCCAGCAGCTTAGAACAGTTGAACACTGAAGCTTTCTTT.

The chain combines TRBV28 with TRBJ2-2, with D uncertain. CDR3 length: 13 amino acids. Deletions cut 6 bases from V and 2 bases from J, with 7 bases between. Germline V gene sequence: CDR1 MDHEN, CDR2 SYDVKM. The CDR3 region has the DNA TGTGCCAGCAGCCGCAGAAACACCGGGGAGCTGTTTTTT. It translates to CASSRRNTGELFF.

CDR3 residues: CASSLEGTGTEAFF. CDR3 DNA: TGCGCCAGCAGCTTGGAGGGGACAGGGACTGAAGCTTTCTTT. This chain links TRBV5-1 with TRBJ1-1; TRBD1 matches 9 bases. V lost 0 bases and J lost 5; bases outside the gene matches: 2. CDR3 length: 14 amino acids. Germline V gene sequence: CDR1 SGHRS, CDR2 YFSETQ.

The chain links TRBV29-1 to TRBJ2-7; weak D call: TRBD2 (5 bases). Germline assignment: CDR1 SQVTM and CDR2 ANQGSEA. The V and J ends lost 7 bases and 3 bases respectively, with 13 bases between them. The CDR3 sequence is 12 residues long. CDR3 in DNA: TGCAGCGCCAGTGCGGGCGGCTACGAGCAGTACTTC. Encoded protein: CSASAGGYEQYF.

CDR3 nucleotide sequence: TGTGCCAGCTCCTTTACCGACGGGGCTGAAGCTTTCTTT. Translation gives CASSFTDGAEAFF. This chain joins TRBV18 and TRBJ1-1, with D uncertain. Germline CDR1 reads KGHSH; CDR2 reads LQKENI. The V gene lost 6 bases and the J gene lost 6 bases, with 14 bases spanning the gap. The CDR3 runs 13 residues.

This clone was found many times. The chain links TRBV9 to TRBJ2-3, with 11 bases matching TRBD2. Looked up from germline, CDR1 is SGDLS and CDR2 is YYNGEE. V lost 3 bases, J lost 11 bases, and 11 bases stayed unmatched. The CDR3 spans 15 residues. The CDR3 spells CASSELLAGGRGQYF. In DNA, the CDR3 is TGTGCCAGCAGCGAACTCCTAGCGGGGGGCAGGGGGCAGTATTTT.

The J gene is TRBJ1-3, the V gene TRBV5-1; 7 positions match TRBD1. V dropped 4 bases and J dropped 2; count of bases not matched to a gene: 3. The CDR3 sequence is 14 residues long. Germline CDR1 and CDR2: SGHRS and YFSETQ. CDR3: CASSPGTAGNTIYF. The CDR3 DNA is TGCGCCAGCAGCCCGGGGACAGCTGGAAACACCATATATTTT.

V and J are TRBV30 and TRBJ1-2; TRBD1 matches at 7 bases. Germline V gene sequence: CDR1 GTSNPN, CDR2 SVGIG (reference sequence). The CDR3 has 12 amino acids. CDR3 in DNA: TGTGCTAGGGACAGCTCTAACTATGGCTACACCTTC. Protein sequence: CARDSSNYGYTF.